Following are 11 T cell receptor beta chains from one sample sequenced in a study of OX40 agonist ivuxolimab in advanced cancers. Sequenced by immunoSEQ multiplex PCR; TCRdb stores in-frame clones only, minus some. The sample carries approximately 130,000 clones, approximately 90% recorded once. The material sequenced was CD4+ or CD8+ T cells sorted from blood, taken in a trial of the OX40 agonist ivuxolimab. The receptors shown here come from an adult with an advanced solid tumor such as melanoma, head and neck, liver or kidney cancer.

The chain uses TRBV7-9 and TRBJ2-5, with 14 positions matching TRBD2. Germline V CDR1 and CDR2: SEHNR, FQNEAQ (reference sequence). The CDR3 length is 17 residues. Trimming took 5 bases from V and 2 from J; bases not matched to a gene: 7. Written as DNA, the CDR3 is TGTGCCAGCAGCCCGGGACTAGCGGGAGTAAATCAAGAGACCCAGTACTTC. Its protein product is CASSPGLAGVNQETQYF. The full variable domain, completed using reference TRBV7-9 and TRBJ2-5, is DTGVSQNPRHKITKRGQNVTFRCDPISEHNRLYWYRQTLGQGPEFLTYFQNEAQLEKSRLLSDRFSAERPKGSFSTLEIQRTEQGDSAMYLCASSPGLAGVNQETQYFGPGTRLLVL.

The sample holds a few counts of this clone. This CDR3 is also generated by other DNA sequences in the sample. V gene TRBV28 combines with J gene TRBJ1-2, with D uncertain. Germline V gene lookup returns CDR1 MDHEN and CDR2 SYDVKM. This CDR3 has 12 residues. Trimming shortened V by 9 bases and J by 5 bases, and 13 bases separated the two germline ends. CDR3 DNA sequence: TGTGCCAGTAGCCCAGGAGTTTATGGCTACACCTTC. Amino acid sequence: CASSPGVYGYTF.

This chain joins TRBV19 and TRBJ1-1; D ambiguous. The germline gives CDR1 LNHDA, CDR2 SQIVND (reference sequence). V was cut by 4 bases and J by 8 bases, with 8 bases left in between. The CDR3 loop spans 11 amino acids. The CDR3 sequence is CASSTHLEAFF. DNA for the CDR3: TGTGCCAGTAGTACACACCTAGAAGCTTTCTTT.

The rearrangement joins TRBV5-6 to TRBJ1-6; perhaps TRBD1 as D (6 bases). From germline, CDR1 is SGHDT and CDR2 YYEEEE. The CDR3 totals 15 residues. The V end was cut by 1 base, the J end by 8 bases, with 13 bases between. The CDR3 bases are TGTGCCAGCAGCTTGTTAGGGGGTGAGGATTCACCCCTCCACTTT. It codes for CASSLLGGEDSPLHF.

The CDR3 nucleotides are TGTGCCAGTAGTCCCCCGGACAGGGATAACCACGAGCAGTACTTC. This translates into CASSPPDRDNHEQYF. This chain joins TRBV19 and TRBJ2-7; 8 bases are shared with TRBD1. CDR3 length equals 15 residues. The junction had 11 bases not matched to a gene; V was cut back by 5 bases and J by 5 bases. CDR1 and CDR2 (germline): LNHDA, SQIVND (reference sequence). The variable domain in full, completed from reference TRBV19 and TRBJ2-7, reads DGGITQSPKYLFRKEGQNVTLSCEQNLNHDAMYWYRQDPGQGLRLIYYSQIVNDFQKGDIAEGYSVSREKKESFPLTVTSAQKNPTAFYLCASSPPDRDNHEQYFGPGTRLTVT.

The chain has TRBV7-3 and TRBJ2-6; D possibly corresponds to TRBD2 (5 bases). V was cut by 4 bases and J by 0 bases, with 13 bases left in between. Germline V gene sequence: CDR1 SGHTA, CDR2 FQGTGA. The CDR3 is 17 amino acids. CDR3 DNA: TGTGCCAGCAGCTCCTTCGGCGGGCCCTCTGGGGCCAACGTCCTGACTTTC. Protein: CASSSFGGPSGANVLTF.

The chain recombines TRBV4-2 with TRBJ2-1; 7 bases align to TRBD2. The CDR3 covers 16 residues. Trimming took 4 bases from V and 4 from J; bases not matched to a gene: 10. Germline V CDR1 and CDR2: LGHNA, YNFKEQ. CDR3 in amino acids: CASSLQRGGPYNEQFF. The CDR3 region has the DNA TGTGCCAGCAGCCTGCAGCGGGGAGGGCCTTACAATGAGCAGTTCTTC.

The chain is built from TRBV5-1 and TRBJ2-2; 7 positions agree with TRBD2. The CDR3 totals 16 residues. The germline gives CDR1 SGHRS, CDR2 YFSETQ. Trimming cost V 0 bases and J 4 bases; bases outside gene matches: 6. The chain's CDR3 is CASSLDGGGVTGELFF. The CDR3 DNA sequence: TGCGCCAGCAGCTTGGATGGGGGAGGGGTCACCGGGGAGCTGTTTTTT.

In nucleotides, the CDR3 is TGTGCCAGCTCACCGGGGGACCCTAACTATGGCTACACCTTC. Amino acids: CASSPGDPNYGYTF. The chain has TRBV18 and TRBJ1-2; possible D gene TRBD1, 5 bases. The CDR3 sequence is 14 residues long. Trimming left V 3 bases short and J 0 bases short, with 8 bases between. Germline V CDR1 and CDR2: KGHSH, LQKENI.

The CDR3 nucleotides read TGTGCCAGCAGTTCAGAGGGGGCAGGGTACAATGAGCAGTTCTTC. Translated, it gives CASSSEGAGYNEQFF. The rearrangement joins TRBV6-5 to TRBJ2-1; 7 nucleotides line up with TRBD1. Germline lookup yields CDR1 MNHEY and CDR2 SVGAGI. J was trimmed by 4 bases and V by 4 bases; bases with no gene match: 7. The CDR3 is made up of 15 amino acids.

This sequence joins TRBV5-1 and TRBJ1-5; D call uncertain. V was clipped by 0 bases and J by 4 bases, with 5 bases between them. CDR1 is SGHRS, CDR2 YFSETQ, per germline. This CDR3 contains 13 residues. This CDR3 is CASSLGANQPQHF. The CDR3 DNA is TGCGCCAGCAGCTTGGGGGCGAATCAGCCCCAGCATTTT.